Listed below are T cell receptor beta chains from one sample, sequenced in a study of shared clonotypes between healthy human individuals. Profiling relied on immunoSEQ multiplex PCR, and the TCRdb table lists in-frame clones only, not all of them. The sample has approximately 2,000,000 clones, 80% to 95% seen once; the top ten hold roughly 0.34%. The sample comprised naive CD4+ T cells from PBMCs. These receptors were taken from a man aged 18-30 years in good health. Some clones in this sample may be carry-over from other donors' samples. CDR3s include the opening cysteine and the closing phenylalanine or tryptophan. D genes are given only for firm matches. Not all rows give a size; the values are once, few, many and, for expanded clones, a class.

D gene	V gene	clone size	J gene	CDR3 DNA	CDR3 protein
NA	TRBV7-3	once	TRBJ2-7	TGTGCCAGCAGCTTAGACAGTTCCTACGAGCAGTACTTC	CASSLDSSYEQYF
NA	TRBV11-2	NA	TRBJ2-6	TGTGCCAGCAGCTTAGGGTTCTCTGGGGCCAACGTCCTGACTTTC	CASSLGFSGANVLTF
TRBD2	TRBV6-5	NA	TRBJ2-7	TGTGCCAGCAGTTACCGTGGGACTAGCGGGTTTGCGTGGCAGTACTTC	CASSYRGTSGFAWQYF
TRBD1	TRBV28	NA	TRBJ2-5	TGTGCCAGCACCACCCCCAGGGGGCATGAGACCCAGTACTTC	CASTTPRGHETQYF
NA	TRBV27	NA	TRBJ1-4	TGTGCCAGCAGTTTCGCAGACCAAAATGAAAAACTGTTTTTT	CASSFADQNEKLFF
TRBD1	TRBV7-2	NA	TRBJ1-2	TGTGCCAGCAGCTTAGACGGACAGGGGAACTATGGCTACACCTTC	CASSLDGQGNYGYTF
NA	TRBV7-2	NA	TRBJ2-2	TGTGCCAGCAGCTTAGGTGTAATCGCGAACACCGGGGAGCTGTTTTTT	CASSLGVIANTGELFF
TRBD1	TRBV5-4	NA	TRBJ1-4	TGTGCCAGCAGCATAAAAACAGGGGATAGGGAAAAACTGTTTTTT	CASSIKTGDREKLFF
NA	TRBV18	NA	TRBJ1-2	TGTGCCAGCTCACCACCTGCTGGGACACTCCCTGGCTATGGCTACACCTTC	CASSPPAGTLPGYGYTF
NA	TRBV7-3	NA	TRBJ2-3	TGTGCCAGCAGCACCGAGGTAGCCGCAGATACGCAGTATTTT	CASSTEVAADTQYF
NA	TRBV4-3	NA	TRBJ2-3	TGCGCCAGCAGCCAAGGGCTAACTAGCACAGATACGCAGTATTTT	CASSQGLTSTDTQYF
NA	TRBV7-8	NA	TRBJ1-1	TGTGCCAGCAGTCTTGACAGGAACACTGAAGCTTTCTTT	CASSLDRNTEAFF
NA	TRBV5-1	NA	TRBJ2-7	TGCGCCAGCAGCTTGGTGGTGAATACAGGCGGCTCCTACGAGCAGTACTTC	CASSLVVNTGGSYEQYF
NA	TRBV5-1	NA	TRBJ1-2	TGCGCCAGCAGCTTGGGCGAACCCGCTAACTATGGCTACACCTTC	CASSLGEPANYGYTF
TRBD2	TRBV23-1	NA	TRBJ2-1	TGCGCCAGCAGTCAAAAAAGGCGGGAGTACGCGAATGAGCAGTTCTTC	CASSQKRREYANEQFF
NA	TRBV27	NA	TRBJ1-2	TGTGCCAGCAGTTCCCAGGGGTCGGCAGGCTACACCTTC	CASSSQGSAGYTF
TRBD2	TRBV4-3	NA	TRBJ2-3	TGCGCCAGCAGGCGGACTAGCGGAGGGGAGGCAGATACGCAGTATTTT	CASRRTSGGEADTQYF
NA	TRBV10-3	NA	TRBJ1-5	TGTGCCATCAGTGGACAAAGGACAGCCCCACAGCCCCAGCATTTT	CAISGQRTAPQPQHF
NA	TRBV9	NA	TRBJ1-2	TGTGCCAGCAGCGTAGCTATAGCGGGATATGGCTACACCTTC	CASSVAIAGYGYTF
TRBD2	TRBV7-2	once	TRBJ2-1	TGTGCCAGCAGCGTGCTTGGGACTAGCGGCGCCAATGAGCAGTTCTTC	CASSVLGTSGANEQFF
TRBD1	TRBV30	NA	TRBJ2-2	TGTGCCTCCTCGACAGGGGGGATTAACACCGGGGAGCTGTTTTTT	CASSTGGINTGELFF
NA	TRBV5-1	NA	TRBJ2-3	TGCGCCAGCAGGTCAACAGATACGCAGTATTTT	CASRSTDTQYF
NA	TRBV9	once	TRBJ2-1	TGTGCCAGCAGCGTAGGCGGAATATACAATGAGCAGTTCTTC	CASSVGGIYNEQFF
NA	TRBV28	NA	TRBJ1-1	TGTGCCAGCAGTTTAGGTGGTCCGGTCACTGAAGCTTTCTTT	CASSLGGPVTEAFF
TRBD1	TRBV9	NA	TRBJ2-7	TGTGCCAGCAGCGTAGGAAATCCCGGGACAGGGTCCCACGAGCAGTACTTC	CASSVGNPGTGSHEQYF
TRBD1	TRBV6-5	NA	TRBJ2-5	TGTGCCAGCAGCAGGACAGGGGGTTTAGAGACCCAGTACTTC	CASSRTGGLETQYF
TRBD2	TRBV5-1	NA	TRBJ2-3	TGCGCCAGCAGCTTCCTAGCGGGAGGGCCAGGGGATACGCAGTATTTT	CASSFLAGGPGDTQYF
NA	TRBV5-1	NA	TRBJ2-2	TGCGCCAGCAGCTGGAGCGGCGGGGAGCTGTTTTTT	CASSWSGGELFF
NA	TRBV27	NA	TRBJ2-2	TGTGCCAGCAGTTTGAGGGGCAGGGACACCGGGGAGCTGTTTTTT	CASSLRGRDTGELFF
NA	TRBV10-3	NA	TRBJ1-1	TGTGCCATCAGTGAGTTGGTTGGGGACACTGAAGCTTTCTTT	CAISELVGDTEAFF
NA	TRBV6-5	NA	TRBJ1-6	TGTGCCAGCAGCCCGGCCGGGCGCGGGCCACCCCTCCACTTT	CASSPAGRGPPLHF
NA	TRBV28	NA	TRBJ2-1	TGTGCCAGCAGGGGCGAAAGAGTGGGCCCCTACAATGAGCAGTTCTTC	CASRGERVGPYNEQFF
NA	TRBV12-1	NA	TRBJ2-4	TGTGCCAGCAGCTTTGAGCAGGGGGATCTAGCCAAAAACATTCAGTACTTC	CASSFEQGDLAKNIQYF
NA	TRBV11-2	NA	TRBJ1-5	TGTGCCAGCAGCCGAGGACACAATCAGCCCCAGCATTTT	CASSRGHNQPQHF
NA	TRBV5-1	NA	TRBJ2-6	TGCGCCAGCAGCTTCAGCTCTGGGGCCAACGTCCTGACTTTC	CASSFSSGANVLTF
NA	TRBV4-1	NA	TRBJ2-7	TGCGCCAGCAGCCAAGTCCCGGGACAAGTCTACGAGCAGTACTTC	CASSQVPGQVYEQYF
NA	TRBV6-1	NA	TRBJ1-1	TGTGCCACCCCCCGAGGCAGAAACACTGAAGCTTTCTTT	CATPRGRNTEAFF
NA	TRBV5-1	NA	TRBJ1-1	TGCGCCAGCAGCTTGCCCGGGGGGAACACTGAAGCTTTCTTT	CASSLPGGNTEAFF
TRBD1	TRBV27	NA	TRBJ2-3	TGTGCCAGCAGTTTTAGGGACAGGGGTAGAGCAGATACGCAGTATTTT	CASSFRDRGRADTQYF
NA	TRBV7-3	NA	TRBJ1-1	TGTGCCAGCAGCTTACATCGAGGTAGAACTGAAGCTTTCTTT	CASSLHRGRTEAFF
NA	TRBV5-1	NA	TRBJ1-5	TGCGCCAGCAGCTTGGGGGGGTCGAGCAATCAGCCCCAGCATTTT	CASSLGGSSNQPQHF
NA	TRBV27	few	TRBJ2-5	TGTGCCAGCAGTTTATTGGGAGAGACCCAGTACTTC	CASSLLGETQYF
NA	TRBV5-1	few	TRBJ1-1	TGCGCCAGCAGCCTTTTGGGGGCGGGGAACACTGAAGCTTTCTTT	CASSLLGAGNTEAFF
NA	TRBV28	NA	TRBJ1-6	TGTGCCAGCAGTGACCTCAGGGAGTCACCCCTCCACTTT	CASSDLRESPLHF
NA	TRBV11-2	NA	TRBJ2-3	TGTGCCAGCAGCTTAGACAGAACAGATACGCAGTATTTT	CASSLDRTDTQYF
NA	TRBV7-9	NA	TRBJ1-1	TGTGCCAGCAGCGAGATAGGACAGCCCTCTGAAGCTTTCTTT	CASSEIGQPSEAFF
TRBD2	TRBV28	NA	TRBJ2-7	TGTGCCAGCAGTTTTGTTAGCGGGAGTCTCTACTACGAGCAGTACTTC	CASSFVSGSLYYEQYF
TRBD1	TRBV28	NA	TRBJ1-2	TGTGCCAGCAGTTCCACAGGGGGGTATGGCTACACCTTC	CASSSTGGYGYTF
NA	TRBV7-3	NA	TRBJ2-7	TGTGCGGACTACTCCCCCTACGAGCAGTACTTC	CADYSPYEQYF
NA	TRBV6-6	NA	TRBJ2-5	TGTGCCAGCAGTTTAGAAAGCAGGAGAGAGACCCAGTACTTC	CASSLESRRETQYF
NA	TRBV28	NA	TRBJ2-7	TGTGCCAGCAGATACCCTGCCGGAAGTACAAACTCCTACGAGCAGTACTTC	CASRYPAGSTNSYEQYF
NA	TRBV2	NA	TRBJ1-5	TGTGCCAGCAGTGGACTTTATAGCAATCAGCCCCAGCATTTT	CASSGLYSNQPQHF
NA	TRBV5-8	NA	TRBJ2-2	TGTGCCAGCAGCTTATTCGGCCTGAACACCGGGGAGCTGTTTTTT	CASSLFGLNTGELFF
TRBD1	TRBV18	NA	TRBJ2-1	TGTGCCAGCTCACCTCTACAGGGGAGCCTCAATGAGCAGTTCTTC	CASSPLQGSLNEQFF
NA	TRBV13	NA	TRBJ1-3	TGTGCCAGCAGCTTATTCAAGGGAAACGCTGGAAACACCATATATTTT	CASSLFKGNAGNTIYF
TRBD2	TRBV11-3	NA	TRBJ2-7	TGTGCCAGCAGCTTGATCCCCCCAAGAGGCGGGAGGGCCCCCGAGCAGTACTTC	CASSLIPPRGGRAPEQYF
NA	TRBV4-1	NA	TRBJ2-4	TGCGCCAGCAGCCAAGATCAGCGTACAGAGAAAAACATTCAGTACTTC	CASSQDQRTEKNIQYF
TRBD1	TRBV27	NA	TRBJ2-7	TGTGCCAGCAGTCCAAAATCCGGGACAGGGGTTAGGGAGCAGTACTTC	CASSPKSGTGVREQYF
NA	TRBV28	NA	TRBJ1-5	TGTGCCAGCAGTTTGGGGGGACGCCAGCCCCAGCATTTT	CASSLGGRQPQHF
NA	TRBV5-1	NA	TRBJ2-6	TGCGCCAGCAGCGCCCAACCCTACTCTGGGGCCAACGTCCTGACTTTC	CASSAQPYSGANVLTF